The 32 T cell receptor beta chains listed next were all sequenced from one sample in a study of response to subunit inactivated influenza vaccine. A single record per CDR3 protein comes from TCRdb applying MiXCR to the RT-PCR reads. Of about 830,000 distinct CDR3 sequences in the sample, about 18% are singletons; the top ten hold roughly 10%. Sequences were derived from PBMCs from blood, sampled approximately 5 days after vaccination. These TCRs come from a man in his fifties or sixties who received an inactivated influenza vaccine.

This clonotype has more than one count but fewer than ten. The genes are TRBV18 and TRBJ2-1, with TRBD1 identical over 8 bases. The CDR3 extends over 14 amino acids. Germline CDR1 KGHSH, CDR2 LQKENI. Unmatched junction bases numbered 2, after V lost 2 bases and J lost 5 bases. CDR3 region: CASSPSDRDNEQFF. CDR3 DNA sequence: TGTGCCAGCTCACCATCGGACAGGGACAATGAGCAGTTCTTC.

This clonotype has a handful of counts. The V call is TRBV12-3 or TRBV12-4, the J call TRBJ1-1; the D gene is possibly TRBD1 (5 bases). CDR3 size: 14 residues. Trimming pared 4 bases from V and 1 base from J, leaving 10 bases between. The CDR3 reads CASSSFGGNTEAFF. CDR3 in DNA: TGTGCCAGCAGTTCCTTCGGGGGGAACACTGAAGCTTTCTTT.

CDR3 coding DNA: TGTGCCACCAGCCATGGATGGAGCGACGAGCAGTACTTC. Translating gives CATSHGWSDEQYF. The rearrangement uses TRBV24-1 and TRBJ2-7, with unresolved D. Per the germline V gene, CDR1 is KGHDR and CDR2 is SFDVKD. CDR3 length equals 13 residues. V dropped 7 bases and J dropped 5 bases, with 14 bases sitting between them.

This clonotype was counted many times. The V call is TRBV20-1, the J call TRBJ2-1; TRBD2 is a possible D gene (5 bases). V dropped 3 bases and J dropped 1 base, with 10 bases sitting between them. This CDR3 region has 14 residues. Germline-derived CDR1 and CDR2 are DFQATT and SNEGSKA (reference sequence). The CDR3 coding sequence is TGCAGTGCTAGGAGCGGACGTTCCTACAATGAGCAGTTCTTC. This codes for CSARSGRSYNEQFF.

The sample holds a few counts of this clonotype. The CDR3 region is CATSRDEAETQYF. CDR3 sequence (DNA): TGTGCCACCAGCAGAGATGAAGCAGAGACCCAGTACTTC. V and J are TRBV15 and TRBJ2-5; D remains unclear. The CDR3 runs 13 residues. V lost 0 bases to trimming and J lost 4 bases, with 6 bases between them. Germline V gene sequence: CDR1 LNHNV, CDR2 YYDKDF (reference sequence). The full variable domain, completed using reference TRBV15 and TRBJ2-5, is DAMVIQNPRYQVTQFGKPVTLSCSQTLNHNVMYWYQQKSSQAPKLLFHYYDKDFNNEADTPDNFQSRRPNTSFCFLDIRSPGLGDTAMYLCATSRDEAETQYFGPGTRLLVL.

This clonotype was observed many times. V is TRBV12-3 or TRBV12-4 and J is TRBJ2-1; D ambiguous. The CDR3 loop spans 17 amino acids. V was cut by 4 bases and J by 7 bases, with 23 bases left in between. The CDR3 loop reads CASSSRGIARSRNEQFF. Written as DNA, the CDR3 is TGTGCCAGCAGTTCCCGTGGGATAGCTCGGAGTCGGAATGAGCAGTTCTTC.

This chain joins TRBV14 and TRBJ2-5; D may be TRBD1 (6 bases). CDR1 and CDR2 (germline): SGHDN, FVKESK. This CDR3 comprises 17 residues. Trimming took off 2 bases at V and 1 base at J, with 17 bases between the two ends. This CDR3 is CASSQIRASRGQETQYF. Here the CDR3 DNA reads TGTGCCAGCAGCCAAATCAGGGCCAGCAGGGGCCAAGAGACCCAGTACTTC.

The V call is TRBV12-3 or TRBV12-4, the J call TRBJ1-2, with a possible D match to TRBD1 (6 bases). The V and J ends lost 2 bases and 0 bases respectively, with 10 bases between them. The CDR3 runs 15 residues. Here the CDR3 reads CASSLSAGANYGYTF. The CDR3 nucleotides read TGTGCCAGCAGTTTATCCGCAGGGGCTAACTATGGCTACACCTTC.

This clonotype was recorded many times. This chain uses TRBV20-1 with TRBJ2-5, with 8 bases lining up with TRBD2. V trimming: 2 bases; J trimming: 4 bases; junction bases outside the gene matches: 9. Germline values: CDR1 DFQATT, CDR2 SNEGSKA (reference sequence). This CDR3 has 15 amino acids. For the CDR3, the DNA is TGCAGTGCTAGAATGGTAGCGGGAAGGGGAGAGACCCAGTACTTC. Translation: CSARMVAGRGETQYF.

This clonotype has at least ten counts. The CDR3 sequence is CSVPWTSGREYNEQFF. In DNA, the CDR3 is TGCAGCGTACCTTGGACTAGCGGGAGGGAATACAATGAGCAGTTCTTC. The chain employs TRBV29-1 and TRBJ2-1; 15 bases are a match to TRBD2. The CDR3 is made up of 16 amino acids. V was clipped by 6 bases and J by 4 bases; unmatched bases: 7. Germline lookup yields CDR1 SQVTM and CDR2 ANQGSEA.

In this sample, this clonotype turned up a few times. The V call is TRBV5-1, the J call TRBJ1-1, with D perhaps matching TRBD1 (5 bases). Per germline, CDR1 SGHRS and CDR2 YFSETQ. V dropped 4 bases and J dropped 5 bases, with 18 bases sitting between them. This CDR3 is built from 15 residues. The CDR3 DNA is TGCGCCAGCAGCATTGAGGGACTCACGGGGACTGAAGCTTTCTTT. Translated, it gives CASSIEGLTGTEAFF. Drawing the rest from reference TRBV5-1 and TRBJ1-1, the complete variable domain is KAGVTQTPRYLIKTRGQQVTLSCSPISGHRSVSWYQQTPGQGLQFLFEYFSETQRNKGNFPGRFSGRQFSNSRSEMNVSTLELGDSALYLCASSIEGLTGTEAFFGQGTRLTVV.

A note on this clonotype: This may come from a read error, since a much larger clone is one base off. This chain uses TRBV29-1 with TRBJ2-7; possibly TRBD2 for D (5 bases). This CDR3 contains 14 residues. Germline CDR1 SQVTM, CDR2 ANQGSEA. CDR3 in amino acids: CTVRGDPRTGEQYF. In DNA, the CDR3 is TGCACCGTCCGCGGAGACCCGAGAACGGGGGAGCAGTACTTC.

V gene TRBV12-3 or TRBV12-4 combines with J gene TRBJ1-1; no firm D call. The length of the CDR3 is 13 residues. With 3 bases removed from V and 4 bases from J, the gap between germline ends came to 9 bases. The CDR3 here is CASSFSAGTEAFF. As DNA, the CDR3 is TGTGCCAGCAGTTTCTCCGCGGGCACTGAAGCTTTCTTT.

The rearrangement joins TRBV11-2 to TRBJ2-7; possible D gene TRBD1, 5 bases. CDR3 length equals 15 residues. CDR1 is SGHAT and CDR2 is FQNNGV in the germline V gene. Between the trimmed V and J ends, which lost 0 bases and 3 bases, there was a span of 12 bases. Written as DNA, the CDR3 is TGTGCCAGCAGCTTAGATCAGGGCAGGTACTACGAGCAGTACTTC. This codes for CASSLDQGRYYEQYF.

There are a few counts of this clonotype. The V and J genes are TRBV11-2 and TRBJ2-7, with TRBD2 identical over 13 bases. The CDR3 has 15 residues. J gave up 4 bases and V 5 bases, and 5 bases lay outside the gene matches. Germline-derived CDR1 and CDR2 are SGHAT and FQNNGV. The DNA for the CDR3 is TGTGCCAGCAGCGAGGGACTAGCGGGAATTTACGAGCAGTACTTC. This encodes CASSEGLAGIYEQYF.

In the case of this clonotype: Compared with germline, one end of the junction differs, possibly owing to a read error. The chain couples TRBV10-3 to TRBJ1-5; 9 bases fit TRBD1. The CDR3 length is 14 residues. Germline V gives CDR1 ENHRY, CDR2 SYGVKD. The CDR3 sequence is CACRDREDNPPQHF. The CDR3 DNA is TGTGCCTGCAGGGACAGGGAGGACAATCCGCCCCAGCATTTT.

The CDR3 DNA sequence: TGTGCCAGCAGCTTAGGGACCTTTACAGATACGCAGTATTTT. It translates to CASSLGTFTDTQYF. The chain uses TRBV7-2 and TRBJ2-3; D uncertain. V shed 1 base and J shed 3 bases, with 8 bases lying between them. This CDR3 contains 14 residues. Germline V gene sequence: CDR1 SGHTA, CDR2 FQGNSA. Drawing the rest from reference TRBV7-2 and TRBJ2-3, the complete variable domain is GAGVSQSPSNKVTEKGKDVELRCDPISGHTALYWYRQSLGQGLEFLIYFQGNSAPDKSGLPSDRFSAERTGGSVSTLTIQRTQQEDSAVYLCASSLGTFTDTQYFGPGTRLTVL.

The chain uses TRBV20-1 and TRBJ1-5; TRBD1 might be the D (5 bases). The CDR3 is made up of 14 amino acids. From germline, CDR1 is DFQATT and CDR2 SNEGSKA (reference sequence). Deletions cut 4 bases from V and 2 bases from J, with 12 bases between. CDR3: CSAIGQGGNQPQHF. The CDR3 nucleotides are TGCAGTGCTATAGGGCAGGGTGGCAATCAGCCCCAGCATTTT.

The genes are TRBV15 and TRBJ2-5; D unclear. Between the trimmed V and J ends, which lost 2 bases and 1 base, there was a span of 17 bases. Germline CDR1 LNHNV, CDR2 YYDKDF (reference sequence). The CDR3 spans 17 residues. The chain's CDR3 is CATSRSTVMPGQETQYF. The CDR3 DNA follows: TGTGCCACCAGCAGAAGTACTGTTATGCCCGGCCAAGAGACCCAGTACTTC.

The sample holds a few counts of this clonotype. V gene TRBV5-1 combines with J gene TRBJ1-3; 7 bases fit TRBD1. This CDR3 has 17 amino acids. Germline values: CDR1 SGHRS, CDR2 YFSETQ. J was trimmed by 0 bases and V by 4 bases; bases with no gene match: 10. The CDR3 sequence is CASSPFAGTDSGNTIYF. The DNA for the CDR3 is TGCGCCAGCAGCCCCTTTGCAGGGACAGACTCTGGAAACACCATATATTTT.

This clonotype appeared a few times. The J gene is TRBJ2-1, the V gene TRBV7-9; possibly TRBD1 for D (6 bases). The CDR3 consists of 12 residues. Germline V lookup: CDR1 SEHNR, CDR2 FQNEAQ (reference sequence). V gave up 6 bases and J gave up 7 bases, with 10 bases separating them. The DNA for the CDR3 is TGTGCCAGCAGACAAGACAGGAATGAGCAGTTCTTC. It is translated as CASRQDRNEQFF.

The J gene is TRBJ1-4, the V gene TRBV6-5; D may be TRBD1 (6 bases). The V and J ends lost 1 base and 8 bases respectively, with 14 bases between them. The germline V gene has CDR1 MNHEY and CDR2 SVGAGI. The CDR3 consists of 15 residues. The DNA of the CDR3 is TGTGCCAGCAGTTACTTCGGCAGGGGCAAGGAAAAACTGTTTTTT. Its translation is CASSYFGRGKEKLFF.

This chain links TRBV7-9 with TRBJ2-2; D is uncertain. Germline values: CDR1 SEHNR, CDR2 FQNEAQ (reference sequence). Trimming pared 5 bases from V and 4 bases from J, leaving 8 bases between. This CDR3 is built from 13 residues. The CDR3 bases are TGTGCCAGCAGCCCCCCCCGCACCGGGGAGCTGTTTTTT. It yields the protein CASSPPRTGELFF. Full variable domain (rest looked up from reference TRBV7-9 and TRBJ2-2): DTGVSQNPRHKITKRGQNVTFRCDPISEHNRLYWYRQTLGQGPEFLTYFQNEAQLEKSRLLSDRFSAERPKGSFSTLEIQRTEQGDSAMYLCASSPPRTGELFFGEGSRLTVL.

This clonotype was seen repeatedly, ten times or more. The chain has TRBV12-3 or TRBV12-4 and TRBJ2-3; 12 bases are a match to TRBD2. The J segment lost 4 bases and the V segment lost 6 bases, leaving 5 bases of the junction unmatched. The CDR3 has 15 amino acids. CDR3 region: CASSPSGRASDTQYF. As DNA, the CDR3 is TGTGCCAGCAGCCCTAGCGGGAGGGCCTCAGATACGCAGTATTTT.

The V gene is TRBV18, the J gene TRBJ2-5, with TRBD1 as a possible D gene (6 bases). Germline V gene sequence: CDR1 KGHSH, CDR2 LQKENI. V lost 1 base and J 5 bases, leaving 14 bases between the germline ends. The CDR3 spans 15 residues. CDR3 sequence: CASSPQQGLGETQYF. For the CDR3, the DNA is TGTGCCAGCTCACCACAACAGGGCTTGGGGGAGACCCAGTACTTC.

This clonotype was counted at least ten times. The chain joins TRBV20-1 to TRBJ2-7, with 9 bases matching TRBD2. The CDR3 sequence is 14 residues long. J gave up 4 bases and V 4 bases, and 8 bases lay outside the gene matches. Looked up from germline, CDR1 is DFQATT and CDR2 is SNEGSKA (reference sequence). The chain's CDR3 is CSATSSSGIYEQYF. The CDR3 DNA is TGCAGTGCTACATCATCTAGCGGGATTTACGAGCAGTACTTC.

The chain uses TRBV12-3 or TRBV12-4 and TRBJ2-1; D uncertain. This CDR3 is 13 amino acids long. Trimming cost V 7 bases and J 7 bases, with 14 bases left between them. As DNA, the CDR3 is TGTGCCAGCACCCTATCGGCGTTGAATGAGCAGTTCTTC. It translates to CASTLSALNEQFF.

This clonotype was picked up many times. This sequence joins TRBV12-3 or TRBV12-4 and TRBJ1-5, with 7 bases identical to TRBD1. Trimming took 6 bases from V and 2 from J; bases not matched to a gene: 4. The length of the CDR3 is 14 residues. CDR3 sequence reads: CASRDDRGNQPQHF. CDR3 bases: TGTGCCAGCAGAGACGACAGGGGCAATCAGCCCCAGCATTTT.

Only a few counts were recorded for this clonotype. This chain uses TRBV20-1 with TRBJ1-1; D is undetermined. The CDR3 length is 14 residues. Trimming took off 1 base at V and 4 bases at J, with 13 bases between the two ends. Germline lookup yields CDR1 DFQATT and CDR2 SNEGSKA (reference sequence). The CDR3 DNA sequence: TGCAGTGCTAGAGTGGGGTCTTTAATCACTGAAGCTTTCTTT. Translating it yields CSARVGSLITEAFF.

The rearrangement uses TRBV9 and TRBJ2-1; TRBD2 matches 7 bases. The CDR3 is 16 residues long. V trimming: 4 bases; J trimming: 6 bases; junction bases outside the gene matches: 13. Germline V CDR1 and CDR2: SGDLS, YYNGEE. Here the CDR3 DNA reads TGTGCCAGCAGCACGTTCTCTTGGACTAGAACCAATGAGCAGTTCTTC. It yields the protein CASSTFSWTRTNEQFF.

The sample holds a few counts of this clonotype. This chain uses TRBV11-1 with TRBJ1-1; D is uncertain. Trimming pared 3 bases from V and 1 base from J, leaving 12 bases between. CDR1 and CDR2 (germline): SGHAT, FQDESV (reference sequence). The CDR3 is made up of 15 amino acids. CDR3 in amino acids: CASSFPSHQNTEAFF. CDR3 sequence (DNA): TGTGCCAGCAGCTTCCCCTCGCACCAGAACACTGAAGCTTTCTTT.

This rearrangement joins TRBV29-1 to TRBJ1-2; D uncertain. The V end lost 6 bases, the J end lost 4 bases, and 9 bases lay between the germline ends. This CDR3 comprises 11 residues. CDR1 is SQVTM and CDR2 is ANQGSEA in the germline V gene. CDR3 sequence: CSVRVTYGYTF. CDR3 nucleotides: TGCAGCGTCCGAGTCACCTATGGCTACACCTTC.